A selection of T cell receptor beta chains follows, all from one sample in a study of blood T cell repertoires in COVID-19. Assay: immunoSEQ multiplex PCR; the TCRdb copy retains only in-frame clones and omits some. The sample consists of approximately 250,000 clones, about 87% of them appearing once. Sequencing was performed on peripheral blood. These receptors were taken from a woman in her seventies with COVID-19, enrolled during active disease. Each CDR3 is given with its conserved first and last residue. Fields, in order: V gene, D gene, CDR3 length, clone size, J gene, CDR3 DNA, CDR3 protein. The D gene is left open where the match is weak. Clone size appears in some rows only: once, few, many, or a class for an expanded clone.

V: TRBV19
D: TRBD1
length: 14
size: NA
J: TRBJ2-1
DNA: TGTGCCAGTAGTGGTCAGGGGGCCTACAATGAGCAGTTCTTC
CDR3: CASSGQGAYNEQFF

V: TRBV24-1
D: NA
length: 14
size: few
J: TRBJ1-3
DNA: TGTGCCACCAGTGATTTCAGACAGAGAAACACCATATATTTT
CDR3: CATSDFRQRNTIYF

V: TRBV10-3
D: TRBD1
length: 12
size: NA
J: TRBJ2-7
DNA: TGTGCCATCGGTCAGGGGGTTTACGAGCAGTACTTC
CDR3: CAIGQGVYEQYF

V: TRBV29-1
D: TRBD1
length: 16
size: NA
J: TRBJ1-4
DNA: TGCAGCGTACCCGGGACAGGGGGCGTACTAAGTGAAAAACTGTTTTTT
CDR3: CSVPGTGGVLSEKLFF

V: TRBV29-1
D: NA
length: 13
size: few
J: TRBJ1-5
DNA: TGCAGCGTTGTCATACAGGGTCATCAGCCCCAGCATTTT
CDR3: CSVVIQGHQPQHF

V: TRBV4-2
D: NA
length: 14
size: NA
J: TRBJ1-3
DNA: TGTGCCAGCAGCCACCCGGGGGGCGGAAACACCATATATTTT
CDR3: CASSHPGGGNTIYF

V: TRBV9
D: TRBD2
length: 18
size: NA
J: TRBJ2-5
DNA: TGTGCCAGCAGCGTAGGGCATGGGGGGACTAGCGGTCAAGAGACCCAGTACTTC
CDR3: CASSVGHGGTSGQETQYF

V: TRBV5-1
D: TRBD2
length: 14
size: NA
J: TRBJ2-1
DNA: TGCGCCAGCAGCCCGGGACTAGCGGAAAATGAGCAGTTCTTC
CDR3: CASSPGLAENEQFF

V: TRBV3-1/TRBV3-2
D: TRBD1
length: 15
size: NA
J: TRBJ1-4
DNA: TGTGCCAGCAGCCAAAACGGACAGGTCCCTGAAAAACTGTTTTTT
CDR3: CASSQNGQVPEKLFF

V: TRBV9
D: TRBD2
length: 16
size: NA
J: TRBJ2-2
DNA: TGTGCCAGCAGCGTAACTAGCGGGAGTACCACCGGGGAGCTGTTTTTT
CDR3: CASSVTSGSTTGELFF

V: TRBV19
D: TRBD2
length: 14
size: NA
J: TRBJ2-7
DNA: TGTGCCAGTAGTTCTAGCGGGTCTTCCTACGAGCAGTACTTC
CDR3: CASSSSGSSYEQYF

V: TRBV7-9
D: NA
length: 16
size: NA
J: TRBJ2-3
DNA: TGTGCCAGCAGCCGACAGGCGGTGGGATCCACAGATACGCAGTATTTT
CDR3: CASSRQAVGSTDTQYF

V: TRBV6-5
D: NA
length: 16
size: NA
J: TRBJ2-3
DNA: TGTGCCAGCAGTTTAGACTACCCCTCCAACACAGATACGCAGTATTTT
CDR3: CASSLDYPSNTDTQYF

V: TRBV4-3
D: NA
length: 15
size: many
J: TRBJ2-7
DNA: TGCGCCAGCAGCCACTCCGTTGGAGCCCTTTTCGAGCAGTACTTC
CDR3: CASSHSVGALFEQYF

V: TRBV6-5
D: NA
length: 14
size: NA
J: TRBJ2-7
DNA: TGTGCCAGCAGTTACTCGCCCGCGGACAACGAGCAGTACTTC
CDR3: CASSYSPADNEQYF

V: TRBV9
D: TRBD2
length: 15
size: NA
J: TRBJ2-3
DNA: TGTGCCAGCAGCCAAAGCGGGAGTCTCCGGGATACGCAGTATTTT
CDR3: CASSQSGSLRDTQYF

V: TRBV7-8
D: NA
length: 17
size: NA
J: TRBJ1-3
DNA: TGTGCCAGCAGCCTGAATGGGGCCCATAGCTCTGGAAACACCATATATTTT
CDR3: CASSLNGAHSSGNTIYF

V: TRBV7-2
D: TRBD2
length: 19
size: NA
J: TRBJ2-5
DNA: TGTGCCAGCAGCTTAGTTCGGGGCGGGAGGGCCGGCGGATTGGAGACCCAGTACTTC
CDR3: CASSLVRGGRAGGLETQYF

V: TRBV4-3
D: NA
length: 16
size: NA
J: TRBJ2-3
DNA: TGCGCCAGCAGCCAAGAAGGAGCCGGGAGCCCAGATACGCAGTATTTT
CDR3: CASSQEGAGSPDTQYF

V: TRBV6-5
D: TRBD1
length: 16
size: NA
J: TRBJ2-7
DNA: TGTGCCAGCAGTTTCTCGGGGACAGGGGACCCCTACGAGCAGTACTTC
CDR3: CASSFSGTGDPYEQYF

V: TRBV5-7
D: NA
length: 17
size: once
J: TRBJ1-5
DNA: TGTGCCAGCAGCGCTTCTGAACATGGCACAAACAATCAGCCCCAGCATTTT
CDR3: CASSASEHGTNNQPQHF

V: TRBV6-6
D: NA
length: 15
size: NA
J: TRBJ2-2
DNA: TGTGCCAGCAGTTACTCCCCTATGAACACCGGGGAGCTGTTTTTT
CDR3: CASSYSPMNTGELFF

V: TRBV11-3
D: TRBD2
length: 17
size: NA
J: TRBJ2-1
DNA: TGTGCCAGCAGCTTTGGGCTTCGTAGCGGGATCTTCCATGAGCAGTTCTTC
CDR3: CASSFGLRSGIFHEQFF

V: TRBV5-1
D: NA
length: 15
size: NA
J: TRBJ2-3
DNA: TGCGCCAGCAGCCCAGACAGGTTTGGCACAGATACGCAGTATTTT
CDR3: CASSPDRFGTDTQYF

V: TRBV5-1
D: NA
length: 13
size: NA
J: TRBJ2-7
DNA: TGCGCCAGCAGCCACGGGGTCCCGTACGAGCAGTACTTC
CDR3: CASSHGVPYEQYF

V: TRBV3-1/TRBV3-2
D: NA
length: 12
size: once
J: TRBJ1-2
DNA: TGTGCCAGCAGCCCTCGTGGGCGTGGCTACACCTTC
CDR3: CASSPRGRGYTF

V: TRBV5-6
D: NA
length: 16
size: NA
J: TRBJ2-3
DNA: TGTGCCAGCAGCTGGAGGGGGCAAATGGGAACAGATACGCAGTATTTT
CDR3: CASSWRGQMGTDTQYF

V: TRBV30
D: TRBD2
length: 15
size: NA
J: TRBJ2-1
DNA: TGTGCCTGGACTTTGACTAGCGGGGCCTACAATGAGCAGTTCTTC
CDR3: CAWTLTSGAYNEQFF

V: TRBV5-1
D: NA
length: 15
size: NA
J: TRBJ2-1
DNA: TGCGCCAGCAGCTTCCTATCAACTACCTACAATGAGCAGTTCTTC
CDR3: CASSFLSTTYNEQFF

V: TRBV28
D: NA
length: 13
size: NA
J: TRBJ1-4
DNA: TGTGCCAGCAGTTTCCTAATGAATGAAAAACTGTTTTTT
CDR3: CASSFLMNEKLFF

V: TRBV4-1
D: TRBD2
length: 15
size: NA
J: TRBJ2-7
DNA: TGCGCCAGCAGCCTACTAGCGGGGCCGTCCTACGAGCAGTACTTC
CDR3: CASSLLAGPSYEQYF

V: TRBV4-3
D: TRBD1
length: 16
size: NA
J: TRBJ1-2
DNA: TGCGCCAGCAGCCTCGGGACAGGCCTTACCTCCTATGGCTACACCTTC
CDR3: CASSLGTGLTSYGYTF

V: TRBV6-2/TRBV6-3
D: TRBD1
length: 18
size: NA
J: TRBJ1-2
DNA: TGTGCCAGCAGTTACTCTAGGGCGACAGGGGGCGTACGCTATGGCTACACCTTC
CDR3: CASSYSRATGGVRYGYTF

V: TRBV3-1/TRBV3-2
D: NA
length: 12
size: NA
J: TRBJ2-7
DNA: TGTGCCAGCAGCCATACTTCTTACGAGCAGTACTTC
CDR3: CASSHTSYEQYF

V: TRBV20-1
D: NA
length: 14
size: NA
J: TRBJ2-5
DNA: TGCAGTGCTAGTGGGGCTAGCGCCCAAGAGACCCAGTACTTC
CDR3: CSASGASAQETQYF

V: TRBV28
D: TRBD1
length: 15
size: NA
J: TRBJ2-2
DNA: TGTGCCAGCAGCACAGGGGGCATGAACACCGGGGAGCTGTTTTTT
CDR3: CASSTGGMNTGELFF

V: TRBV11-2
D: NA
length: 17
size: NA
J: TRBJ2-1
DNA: TGTGCCAGCAGCTTAGATGCCACTCCCCATCATTACCCGGAGCAGTTCTTC
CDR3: CASSLDATPHHYPEQFF

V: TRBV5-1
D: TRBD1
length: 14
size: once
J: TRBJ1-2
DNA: TGCGCCAGCAGCTTCCGAGGGGGCGAGAGGGGCTACACCTTC
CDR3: CASSFRGGERGYTF

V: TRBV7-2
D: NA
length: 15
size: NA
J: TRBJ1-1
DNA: TGTGCCAGCAGCTTACTGGACAGCCGGGACACTGAAGCTTTCTTT
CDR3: CASSLLDSRDTEAFF

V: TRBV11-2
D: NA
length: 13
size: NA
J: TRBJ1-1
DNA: TGTGCCAGCAGCCTAACTCGGAACACTGAAGCTTTCTTT
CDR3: CASSLTRNTEAFF

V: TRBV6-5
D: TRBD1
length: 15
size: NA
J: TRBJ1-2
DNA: TGTGCCAGCTATCCGTCGGGACAGCTAACCTATGGCTACACCTTC
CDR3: CASYPSGQLTYGYTF

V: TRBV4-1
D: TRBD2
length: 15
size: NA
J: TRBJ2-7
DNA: TGCGCCAGCAGCCAAGAAGCGGGAGGCTCCTACGAGCAGTACTTC
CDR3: CASSQEAGGSYEQYF

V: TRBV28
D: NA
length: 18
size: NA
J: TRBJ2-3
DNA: TGTGCCAGCAGGACCCTCCATCGCAGCGGACCTAGCACAGATACGCAGTATTTT
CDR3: CASRTLHRSGPSTDTQYF

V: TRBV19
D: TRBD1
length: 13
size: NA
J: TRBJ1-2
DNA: TGTGCCAGTAGTATGGACAGGGGTTATGGCTACACCTTC
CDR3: CASSMDRGYGYTF

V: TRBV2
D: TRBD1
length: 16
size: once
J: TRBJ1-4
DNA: TGTGCCAGCCGTGGACAGGGGGCGTCGACTAATGAAAAACTGTTTTTT
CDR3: CASRGQGASTNEKLFF

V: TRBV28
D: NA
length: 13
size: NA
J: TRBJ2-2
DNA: TGTGCCAACCGAGGGCCGAACACCGGGGAGCTGTTTTTT
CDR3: CANRGPNTGELFF

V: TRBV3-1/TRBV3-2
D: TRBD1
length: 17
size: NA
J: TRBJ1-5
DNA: TGTGCCAGCAGCCACTCCGGGACAGGGGGGGGCAATCAGCCCCAGCATTTT
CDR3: CASSHSGTGGGNQPQHF

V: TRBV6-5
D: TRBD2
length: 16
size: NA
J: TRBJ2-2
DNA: TGTGCCAGCAGTTACGCCCTAGCGGGACGGACCGGGGAGCTGTTTTTT
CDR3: CASSYALAGRTGELFF

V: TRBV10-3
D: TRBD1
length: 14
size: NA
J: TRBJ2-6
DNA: TGTGCCATCAGCCACCAGGGGGTCAATGACGTCCTGACTTTC
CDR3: CAISHQGVNDVLTF

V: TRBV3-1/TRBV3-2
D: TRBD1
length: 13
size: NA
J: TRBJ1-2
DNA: TGTGCCAGCAGCCCGGGACAGGGTTATGGCTACACCTTC
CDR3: CASSPGQGYGYTF